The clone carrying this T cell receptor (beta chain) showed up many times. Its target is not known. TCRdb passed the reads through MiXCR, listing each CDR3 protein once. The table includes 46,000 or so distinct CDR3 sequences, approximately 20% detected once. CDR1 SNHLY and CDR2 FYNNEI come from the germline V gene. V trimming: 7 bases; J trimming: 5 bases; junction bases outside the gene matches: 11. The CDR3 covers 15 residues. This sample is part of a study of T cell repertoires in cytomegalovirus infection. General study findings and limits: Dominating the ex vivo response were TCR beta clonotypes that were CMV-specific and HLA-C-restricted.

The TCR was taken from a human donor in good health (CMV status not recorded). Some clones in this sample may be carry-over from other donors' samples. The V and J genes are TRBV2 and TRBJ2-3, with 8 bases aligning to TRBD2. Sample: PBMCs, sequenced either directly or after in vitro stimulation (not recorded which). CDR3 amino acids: CASKLPGLVGDTQYF. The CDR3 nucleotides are TGTGCCAGCAAACTTCCGGGACTAGTAGGAGATACGCAGTATTTT.